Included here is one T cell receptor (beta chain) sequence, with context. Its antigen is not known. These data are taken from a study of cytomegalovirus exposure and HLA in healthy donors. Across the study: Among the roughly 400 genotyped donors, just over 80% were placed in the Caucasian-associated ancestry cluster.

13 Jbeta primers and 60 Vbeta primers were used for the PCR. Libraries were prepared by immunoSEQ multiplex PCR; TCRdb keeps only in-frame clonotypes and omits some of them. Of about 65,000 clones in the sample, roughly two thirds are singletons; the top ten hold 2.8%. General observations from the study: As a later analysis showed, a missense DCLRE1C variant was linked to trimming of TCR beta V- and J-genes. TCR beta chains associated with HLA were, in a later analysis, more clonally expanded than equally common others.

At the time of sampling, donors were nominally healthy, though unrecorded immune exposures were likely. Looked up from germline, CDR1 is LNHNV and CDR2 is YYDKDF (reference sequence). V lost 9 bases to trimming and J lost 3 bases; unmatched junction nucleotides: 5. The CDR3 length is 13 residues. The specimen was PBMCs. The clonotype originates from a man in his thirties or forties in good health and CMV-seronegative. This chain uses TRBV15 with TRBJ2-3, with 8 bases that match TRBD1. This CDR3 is CATSRGRTDTQYF. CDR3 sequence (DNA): TGTGCCACTTCCAGGGGGCGGACAGATACGCAGTATTTT.